A single sample is the source of the 25 T cell receptor beta chains below, sequenced in a study of T cell changes during pregnancy in multiple sclerosis. TCRdb's copy holds only in-frame clones and misses some; the assay was immunoSEQ multiplex PCR. The sample has about 68,000 clones; about nine tenths are singletons. The source was peripheral blood, collected in the third trimester of pregnancy. The receptors were sampled from a female donor with multiple sclerosis, enrolled in a pregnancy study.

The chain has TRBV6-5 and TRBJ2-7; D is possibly TRBD1 (6 bases). Trimming removed 9 bases from V and 12 bases from J, with 24 bases in between. The CDR3 is made up of 13 amino acids. Germline loops: CDR1 MNHEY, CDR2 SVGAGI. Here the CDR3 reads CASSSINRVGVYF. As DNA, the CDR3 is TGTGCCAGTTCCTCAATTAACAGGGTAGGCGTGTACTTC.

V gene TRBV9 combines with J gene TRBJ2-3; 11 bases agree with TRBD1. Losses at the gene ends were 0 bases for V and 5 bases for J; bases not matched to a gene: 2. CDR1 SGDLS and CDR2 YYNGEE come from the germline V gene. This CDR3 comprises 15 residues. The CDR3 is CASSVVGTGGDTQYF. The CDR3 DNA reads as TGTGCCAGCAGCGTAGTAGGGACAGGGGGAGATACGCAGTATTTT.

This rearrangement joins TRBV7-9 to TRBJ1-1; no clear D. V lost 0 bases and J lost 9, with 5 bases in between. This CDR3 is 11 amino acids long. CDR1 SEHNR and CDR2 FQNEAQ come from the germline V gene (reference sequence). CDR3: CASSLAQQAFF. The CDR3 DNA is TGTGCCAGCAGCTTAGCACAGCAAGCTTTCTTT. Using reference TRBV7-9 and TRBJ1-1 for the parts outside the CDR3, the full variable domain is DTGVSQNPRHKITKRGQNVTFRCDPISEHNRLYWYRQTLGQGPEFLTYFQNEAQLEKSRLLSDRFSAERPKGSFSTLEIQRTEQGDSAMYLCASSLAQQAFFGQGTRLTVV.

The chain employs TRBV11-2 and TRBJ2-2, with 10 bases matching TRBD2. Germline V gene data show CDR1 as SGHAT and CDR2 as FQNNGV. The trim removed 11 bases at V and 4 bases at J, leaving 10 bases unmatched. CDR3 size: 15 residues. CDR3 coding DNA: TGTGCCGGCACCCCTAGCGGGAGTGGCACCGGGGAGCTGTTTTTT. Residues: CAGTPSGSGTGELFF.

The chain carries TRBV7-9 and TRBJ2-4; 11 nucleotides match TRBD2. This CDR3 is 15 amino acids long. Germline CDR1 SEHNR, CDR2 FQNEAQ (reference sequence). V gave up 4 bases and J gave up 15 bases; unmatched junction bases: 14. CDR3 protein: CASSSLGLAGGRVYF. The CDR3 nucleotides read TGTGCCAGCAGCTCCTTAGGTCTAGCGGGAGGCCGGGTGTACTTC.

The chain uses TRBV27 and TRBJ1-4, with D perhaps TRBD1 (5 bases). Trimming stripped 6 bases from V and 0 bases from J, with 8 bases between. The CDR3 spans 14 residues. Germline CDR1 reads MNHEY; CDR2 reads SMNVEV (reference sequence). The CDR3 spells CASRFRATNEKLFF. As DNA, the CDR3 is TGTGCCAGCAGGTTCAGGGCAACTAATGAAAAACTGTTTTTT.

This chain connects TRBV6-6 to TRBJ2-1; tentatively, D is TRBD1 (6 bases). In germline, CDR1 is MNHNY, CDR2 SVGAGI (reference sequence). Trimming shortened V by 5 bases and J by 7 bases, and 15 bases separated the two germline ends. The CDR3 consists of 14 residues. The CDR3 DNA is TGTGCCAGCAGTCTTCAGGGGAGAGGTAATGAGCAGTTCTTC. The encoded protein is CASSLQGRGNEQFF.

The chain combines TRBV2 with TRBJ2-3; D is perhaps TRBD1 (7 bases). V lost 3 bases and J lost 4, with 14 bases in between. The CDR3 is made up of 15 amino acids. CDR1 is SNHLY, CDR2 FYNNEI, per germline. CDR3 DNA: TGTGCCAGCAGTGAGGACCAGGGGGGCGCAGATACGCAGTATTTT. Its translation is CASSEDQGGADTQYF.

The chain combines TRBV25-1 with TRBJ2-1; 7 nucleotides line up with TRBD1. Per germline, CDR1 MGHDK and CDR2 SYGVNS. The CDR3 loop spans 13 amino acids. J was trimmed by 8 bases and V by 2 bases; bases with no gene match: 3. For the CDR3, the DNA is TGTGCCAGCAGTGAAAGACAGGGCTATGAGCAGTTCTTC. This encodes CASSERQGYEQFF.

This rearrangement joins TRBV15 to TRBJ1-4; no clear D gene. The length of the CDR3 is 14 residues. V lost 0 bases to trimming and J lost 13 bases, with 15 bases between them. Looked up from germline, CDR1 is LNHNV and CDR2 is YYDKDF (reference sequence). The CDR3 coding sequence is TGTGCCACCAGCAGAGATCAAGAGTCCCATCGACTGTTTTTT. Its translation is CATSRDQESHRLFF.

The genes are TRBV9 and TRBJ2-5, with TRBD2 matching 7 bases. V shed 3 bases and J 4 bases; nucleotides not matched to a gene: 12. The V gene's germline CDR1 is SGDLS and CDR2 YYNGEE. The CDR3 spans 16 residues. In nucleotides, the CDR3 is TGTGCCAGCAGCGGTGGGGACTACGTCGTTGGAGAGACCCAGTACTTC. This gives the protein CASSGGDYVVGETQYF.

This chain uses TRBV7-9 with TRBJ2-5, with a possible D match to TRBD2 (6 bases). The CDR3 covers 15 residues. V was pared by 2 bases and J by 5 bases, with 15 bases between. From germline, CDR1 is SEHNR and CDR2 FQNEAQ (reference sequence). CDR3 sequence reads: CASSLIWRGGETQYF. In DNA form, the CDR3 reads TGTGCCAGCAGCTTAATATGGCGGGGTGGGGAGACCCAGTACTTC.

This sequence joins TRBV5-4 and TRBJ1-5; no definite D call. V dropped 4 bases and J dropped 4 bases, with 9 bases sitting between them. Germline CDR1 is SGHNT and CDR2 is YYREEE (reference sequence). This CDR3 spans 13 amino acids. The CDR3 reads CASSQDENQPQHF. The DNA of the CDR3 is TGTGCCAGCAGCCAAGATGAGAATCAGCCCCAGCATTTT.

Only a few counts were recorded for this clone. V gene TRBV4-3 combines with J gene TRBJ1-4; 9 bases align to TRBD1. V was clipped by 4 bases and J by 4 bases; unmatched bases: 1. Germline CDR1 is LGHNA and CDR2 is YSLEER. The CDR3 extends over 14 amino acids. CDR3 sequence reads: CASSLGQGNEKLFF. The CDR3 DNA is TGCGCCAGCAGCCTGGGACAGGGTAATGAAAAACTGTTTTTT.

The chain combines TRBV5-4 with TRBJ1-5; D remains unclear. Germline V gene lookup returns CDR1 SGHNT and CDR2 YYREEE (reference sequence). This CDR3 contains 15 residues. With 4 bases removed from V and 0 bases from J, the gap between germline ends came to 11 bases. CDR3 residues: CASSPSHYSNQPQHF. CDR3 bases: TGTGCCAGCAGCCCCTCACACTATAGCAATCAGCCCCAGCATTTT.

The chain combines TRBV6-1 with TRBJ2-7, with a tentative D call TRBD1 (6 bases). Germline V gene lookup returns CDR1 MNHNS and CDR2 SASEGT. CDR3 length equals 12 residues. V gave up 5 bases and J gave up 2 bases, with 7 bases separating them. The CDR3 DNA reads TGTGCCAGCAGTTGGACAGCCTACGAGCAGTACTTC. This codes for CASSWTAYEQYF.

The chain couples TRBV5-4 to TRBJ2-3; 8 bases agree with TRBD1. The trim removed 4 bases at V and 3 bases at J, leaving 4 bases unmatched. This CDR3 comprises 14 residues. CDR1 is SGHNT and CDR2 is YYREEE in the germline V gene (reference sequence). In nucleotides, the CDR3 is TGTGCCAGCAGCCGGGACAGGAGGACAGATACGCAGTATTTT. Its protein product is CASSRDRRTDTQYF. The variable domain in full, with the rest retrieved from reference TRBV5-4 and TRBJ2-3, is ETGVTQSPTHLIKTRGQQVTLRCSSQSGHNTVSWYQQALGQGPQFIFQYYREEENGRGNFPPRFSGLQFPNYSSELNVNALELDDSALYLCASSRDRRTDTQYFGPGTRLTVL.

The J gene is TRBJ2-5, the V gene TRBV7-7, with D possibly TRBD1 on 7 matching bases. The CDR3 is made up of 15 amino acids. Trimming cost V 2 bases and J 3 bases, with 13 bases left between them. Germline assignment: CDR1 SSHAT and CDR2 FNYEAQ (reference sequence). The CDR3 is CASSLNARGEETQYF. The CDR3 region has the DNA TGTGCCAGCAGCTTAAATGCCAGGGGGGAAGAGACCCAGTACTTC. Looking up the rest from reference TRBV7-7 and TRBJ2-5 gives the full variable domain: GAGVSQSPRYKVTKRGQDVTLRCDPISSHATLYWYQQALGQGPEFLTYFNYEAQPDKSGLPSDRFSAERPEGSISTLTIQRTEQRDSAMYRCASSLNARGEETQYFGPGTRLLVL.

The chain couples TRBV11-2 to TRBJ2-7; no definite D call. Looked up from germline, CDR1 is SGHAT and CDR2 is FQNNGV. The CDR3 has 12 residues. Trimming shortened V by 0 bases and J by 4 bases, and 4 bases separated the two germline ends. The CDR3 loop reads CASSLDRYEQYF. Here the CDR3 DNA reads TGTGCCAGCAGCTTAGACAGGTACGAGCAGTACTTC.

This clone showed up just once. The V and J genes are TRBV19 and TRBJ1-2, with D possibly TRBD1 on 5 matching bases. This CDR3 comprises 11 residues. Germline V gene data show CDR1 as LNHDA and CDR2 as SQIVND (reference sequence). The V gene lost 6 bases and the J gene lost 8 bases, with 10 bases spanning the gap. The chain's CDR3 is CASSRGGGYTF. The CDR3 DNA is TGTGCCAGTAGCCGGGGGGGAGGCTACACCTTC. The full variable domain, in which reference TRBV19 and TRBJ1-2 provide the parts outside the CDR3, is DGGITQSPKYLFRKEGQNVTLSCEQNLNHDAMYWYRQDPGQGLRLIYYSQIVNDFQKGDIAEGYSVSREKKESFPLTVTSAQKNPTAFYLCASSRGGGYTFGSGTRLTVV.

This chain links TRBV13 with TRBJ2-2, with D possibly TRBD2 on 6 matching bases. V shed 7 bases and J shed 5 bases, with 14 bases lying between them. The CDR3 has 14 residues. Looked up from germline, CDR1 is PRHDT and CDR2 is FYEKMQ (reference sequence). This CDR3 reads CASKRAIGTGELFF. CDR3 coding DNA: TGTGCCAGCAAGCGGGCCATTGGGACCGGGGAGCTGTTTTTT.

The chain uses TRBV7-8 and TRBJ2-2; the D is unclear. The CDR3 extends over 13 amino acids. The germline CDR1 and CDR2 sequences are SGHVS and FQNEAQ. V lost 5 bases, J lost 1 base, and 5 bases lay in between. CDR3 protein: CASSRLNTGELFF. For the CDR3, the DNA is TGTGCCAGCAGCCGACTGAACACCGGGGAGCTGTTTTTT.

Here the CDR3 DNA reads TGTGCCAGTATCGGGGGGGCCGGTGGCTACACCTTC. This sequence encodes CASIGGAGGYTF. V and J are TRBV19 and TRBJ1-2; TRBD1 might be the D (6 bases). The CDR3 length is 12 residues. The germline CDR1 and CDR2 sequences are LNHDA and SQIVND (reference sequence). V was cut by 7 bases and J by 7 bases, with 13 bases left in between.

This chain uses TRBV6-1 with TRBJ2-3; D call uncertain. This CDR3 contains 17 residues. Germline V CDR1 and CDR2: MNHNS, SASEGT. V was trimmed by 1 base and J by 2 bases, leaving 16 bases between them. For the CDR3, the DNA is TGTGCCAGCAGTGAAGGAGTGAACGGCAGACTCACAGATACGCAGTATTTT. Amino acid sequence: CASSEGVNGRLTDTQYF.

The chain joins TRBV5-1 to TRBJ2-3; TRBD2 might be the D (6 bases). The ends were cut back, 6 bases at V and 1 base at J, with 15 bases in the middle. The CDR3 length is 15 residues. Germline V gene lookup returns CDR1 SGHRS and CDR2 YFSETQ. The CDR3 spells CASINLSGGTDTQYF. The CDR3, as DNA: TGCGCCAGCATTAACCTTAGCGGAGGCACAGATACGCAGTATTTT.